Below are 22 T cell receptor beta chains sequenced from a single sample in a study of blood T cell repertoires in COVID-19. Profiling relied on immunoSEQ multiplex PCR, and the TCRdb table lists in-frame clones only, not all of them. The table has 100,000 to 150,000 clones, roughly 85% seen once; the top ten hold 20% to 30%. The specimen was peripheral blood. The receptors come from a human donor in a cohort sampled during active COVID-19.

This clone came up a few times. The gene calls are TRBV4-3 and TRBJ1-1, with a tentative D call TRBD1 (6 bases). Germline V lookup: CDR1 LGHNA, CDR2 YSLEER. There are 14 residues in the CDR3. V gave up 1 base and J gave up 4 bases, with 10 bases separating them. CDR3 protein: CASSQVAGATEAFF. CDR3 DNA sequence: TGCGCCAGCAGCCAAGTCGCGGGGGCCACTGAAGCTTTCTTT.

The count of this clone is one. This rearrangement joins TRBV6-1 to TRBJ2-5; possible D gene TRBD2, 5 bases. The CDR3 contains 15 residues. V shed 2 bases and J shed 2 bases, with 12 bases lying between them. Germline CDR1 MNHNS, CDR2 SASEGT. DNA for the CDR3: TGTGCCAGCAGTGAACTTTTCGGGATGCAAGAGACCCAGTACTTC. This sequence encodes CASSELFGMQETQYF.

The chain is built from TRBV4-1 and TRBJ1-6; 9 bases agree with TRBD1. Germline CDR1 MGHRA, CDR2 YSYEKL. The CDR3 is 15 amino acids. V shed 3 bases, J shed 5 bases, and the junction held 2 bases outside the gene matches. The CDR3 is CASSHRDRDNSPLHF. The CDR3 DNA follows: TGCGCCAGCAGCCACCGGGACAGGGATAATTCACCCCTCCACTTT.

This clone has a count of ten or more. The CDR3 spells CASSLPRTAPNTEAFF. CDR3 coding DNA: TGTGCCAGCAGTTTACCCCGGACAGCTCCTAACACTGAAGCTTTCTTT. V and J are TRBV6-2 or TRBV6-3 and TRBJ1-1; a possible D gene is TRBD1 (6 bases). This CDR3 has 16 amino acids. Germline CDR1 and CDR2: MNHEY and SVGEGT. Between the trimmed V and J ends, which lost 4 bases and 2 bases, there was a span of 17 bases.

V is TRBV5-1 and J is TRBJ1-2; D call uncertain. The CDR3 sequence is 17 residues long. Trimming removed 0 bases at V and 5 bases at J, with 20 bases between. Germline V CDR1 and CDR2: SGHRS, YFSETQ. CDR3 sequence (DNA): TGCGCCAGCAGCTTGGCCCGGAGACTCAACATTAGGTATGGCTACACCTTC. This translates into CASSLARRLNIRYGYTF.

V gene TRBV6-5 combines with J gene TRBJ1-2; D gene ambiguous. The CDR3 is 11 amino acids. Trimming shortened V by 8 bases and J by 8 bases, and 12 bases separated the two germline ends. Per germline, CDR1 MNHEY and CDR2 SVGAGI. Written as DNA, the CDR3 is TGTGCCAGCGGGGAGGGTTGGGGCTACACCTTC. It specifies CASGEGWGYTF.

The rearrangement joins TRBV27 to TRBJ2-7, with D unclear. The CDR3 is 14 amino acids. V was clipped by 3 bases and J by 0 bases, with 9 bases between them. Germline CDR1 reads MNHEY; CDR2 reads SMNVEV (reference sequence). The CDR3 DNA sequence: TGTGCCAGCAGTTTCAAATTGAGCTCCTACGAGCAGTACTTC. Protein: CASSFKLSSYEQYF.

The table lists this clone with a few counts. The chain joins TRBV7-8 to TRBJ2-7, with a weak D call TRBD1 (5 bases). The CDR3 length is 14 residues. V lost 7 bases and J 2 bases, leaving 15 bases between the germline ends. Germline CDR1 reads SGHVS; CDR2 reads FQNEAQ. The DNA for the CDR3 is TGTGCCAGCACCCTCCCCAGGGTGCCCTACGAGCAGTACTTC. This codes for CASTLPRVPYEQYF.

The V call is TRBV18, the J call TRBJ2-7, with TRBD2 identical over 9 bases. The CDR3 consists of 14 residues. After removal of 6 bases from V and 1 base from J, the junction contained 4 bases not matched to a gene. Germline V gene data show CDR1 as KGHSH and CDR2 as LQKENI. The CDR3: CASSETSGSYEQYF. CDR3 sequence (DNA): TGTGCCAGCTCGGAGACTAGCGGATCCTACGAGCAGTACTTC.

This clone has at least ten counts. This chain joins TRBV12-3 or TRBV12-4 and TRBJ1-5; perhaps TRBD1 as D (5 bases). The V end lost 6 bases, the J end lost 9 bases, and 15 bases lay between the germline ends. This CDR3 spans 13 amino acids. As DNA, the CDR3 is TGTGCCAGCAGGGGGACGGGGGAAGGGCCCCAGCATTTT. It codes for CASRGTGEGPQHF.

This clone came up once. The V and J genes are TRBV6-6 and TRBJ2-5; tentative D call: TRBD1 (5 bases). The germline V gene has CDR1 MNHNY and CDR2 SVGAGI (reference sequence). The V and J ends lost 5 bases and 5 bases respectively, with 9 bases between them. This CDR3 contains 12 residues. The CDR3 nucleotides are TGTGCCAGCAGTGCAGGGCTGGAGACCCAGTACTTC. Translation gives CASSAGLETQYF.

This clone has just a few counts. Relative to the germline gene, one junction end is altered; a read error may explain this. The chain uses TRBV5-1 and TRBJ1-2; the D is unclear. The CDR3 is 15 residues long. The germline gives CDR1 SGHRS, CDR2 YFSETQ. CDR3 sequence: CASRLGWNTERDYTF. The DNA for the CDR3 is TGCGCCAGCAGATTGGGTTGGAACACGGAGCGAGACTACACCTTC.

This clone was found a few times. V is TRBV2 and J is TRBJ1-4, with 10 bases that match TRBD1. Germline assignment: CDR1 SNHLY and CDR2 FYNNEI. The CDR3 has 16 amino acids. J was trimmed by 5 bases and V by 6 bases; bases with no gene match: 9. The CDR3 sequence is CASRTGTGALNEKLFF. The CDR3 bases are TGTGCCAGCAGGACTGGGACAGGGGCTCTCAATGAAAAACTGTTTTTT.

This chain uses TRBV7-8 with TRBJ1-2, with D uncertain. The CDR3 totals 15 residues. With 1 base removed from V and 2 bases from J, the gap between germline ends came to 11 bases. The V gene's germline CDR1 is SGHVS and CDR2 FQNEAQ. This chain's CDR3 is CASSLVAGSNYGYTF. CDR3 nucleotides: TGTGCCAGCAGCTTAGTAGCCGGCAGCAACTATGGCTACACCTTC.

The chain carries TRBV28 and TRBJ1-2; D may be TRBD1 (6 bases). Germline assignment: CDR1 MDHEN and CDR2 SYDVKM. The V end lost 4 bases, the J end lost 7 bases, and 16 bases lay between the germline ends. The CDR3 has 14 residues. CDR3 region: CASSSTPGHSGYTF. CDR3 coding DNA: TGTGCCAGCAGTTCTACACCGGGACACAGTGGCTACACCTTC.

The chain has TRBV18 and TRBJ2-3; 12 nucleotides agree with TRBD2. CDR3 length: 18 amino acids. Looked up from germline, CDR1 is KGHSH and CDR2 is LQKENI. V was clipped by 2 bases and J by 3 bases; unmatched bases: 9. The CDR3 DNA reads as TGTGCCAGCTCACCATTTCCTATGACTAGCGGGGGAACAGATACGCAGTATTTT. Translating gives CASSPFPMTSGGTDTQYF.

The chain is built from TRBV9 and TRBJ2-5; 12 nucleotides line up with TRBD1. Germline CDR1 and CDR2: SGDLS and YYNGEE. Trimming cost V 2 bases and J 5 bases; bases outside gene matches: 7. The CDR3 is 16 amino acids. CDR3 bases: TGTGCCAGCAGCGTGACCGGGACAGGGGGCCTTGAGACCCAGTACTTC. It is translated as CASSVTGTGGLETQYF.

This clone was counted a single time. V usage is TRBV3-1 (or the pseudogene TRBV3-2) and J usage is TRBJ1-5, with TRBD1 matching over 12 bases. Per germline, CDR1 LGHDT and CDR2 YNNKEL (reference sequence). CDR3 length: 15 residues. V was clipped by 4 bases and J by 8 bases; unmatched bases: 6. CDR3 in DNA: TGTGCCAGCAGCCCCTCGGGACAGGGGGCGGAGCCCCAGCATTTT. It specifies CASSPSGQGAEPQHF.

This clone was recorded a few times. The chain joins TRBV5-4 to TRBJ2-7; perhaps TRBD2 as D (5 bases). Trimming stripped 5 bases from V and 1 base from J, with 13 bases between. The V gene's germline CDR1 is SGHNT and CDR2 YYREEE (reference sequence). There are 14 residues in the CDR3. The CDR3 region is CASRRESGSYEQYF. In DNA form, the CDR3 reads TGTGCCAGCAGAAGAGAAAGCGGATCCTACGAGCAGTACTTC.

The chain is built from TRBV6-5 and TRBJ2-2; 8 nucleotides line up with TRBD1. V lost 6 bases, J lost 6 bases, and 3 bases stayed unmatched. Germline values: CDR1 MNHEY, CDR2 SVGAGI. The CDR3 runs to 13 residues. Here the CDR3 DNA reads TGTGCCAGCAGCCAACAGGGGGCCGGGGAGCTGTTTTTT. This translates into CASSQQGAGELFF.

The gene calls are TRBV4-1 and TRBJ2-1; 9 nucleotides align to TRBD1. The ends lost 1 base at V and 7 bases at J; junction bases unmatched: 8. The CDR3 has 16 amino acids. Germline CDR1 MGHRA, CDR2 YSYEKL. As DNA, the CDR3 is TGCGCCAGCAGCCAAGGTGGGACAGGGTTTTTAAATGAGCAGTTCTTC. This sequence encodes CASSQGGTGFLNEQFF.

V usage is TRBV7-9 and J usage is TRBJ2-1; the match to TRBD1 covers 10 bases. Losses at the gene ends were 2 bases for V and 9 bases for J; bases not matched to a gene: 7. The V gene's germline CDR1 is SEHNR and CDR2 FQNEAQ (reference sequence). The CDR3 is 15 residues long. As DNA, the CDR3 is TGTGCCAGCAGCTTAATAGGACAGGGGGACGGTGAGCAGTTCTTC. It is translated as CASSLIGQGDGEQFF.